This TCR beta chain came from a study of cytomegalovirus exposure and HLA in healthy donors (dated by TCRdb to the late 2010s). About the investigation overall: According to an earlier analysis of several hundred of the donors, some 170 million T cells yielded 90 million to 130 million unique TCR beta sequences and more than 250 Gb of sequence data. In a later genetic analysis, genome-wide SNP genotypes for about three fifths of the roughly 670 donors were used, and that subset was treated as a discovery cohort. Every discovery cohort repertoire had been produced on one sequencing platform. Class I and class II HLA loci were covered by the typing at four-digit resolution. The later analysis used no new phenotypic data to find candidate immune exposures, relying instead on TCR beta sequences and their occurrence across donors. Among 350 to 400 genotyped donors of the cohort, an average of about 240,000 unique TCR beta nucleotide sequences were sequenced per donor, around a sixth of them non-productive. A later analysis re-analyzed previously published TCR beta repertoires from hundreds of donors and added high-resolution HLA genotyping to study TCR occurrence patterns. The study aimed to test whether cataloging public T cell receptors could reveal signatures of past pathogen exposure. The study profiled the T cell repertoires of about 720 subjects by immunosequencing and related them to cytomegalovirus serostatus. Alongside the repertoire data, information on donor age, sex, ethnicity and CMV serostatus was compiled. An earlier analysis of around 640 of the donors used high-throughput TCR beta sequencing to judge whether each TCR beta V gene segment behaved as functional or pseudogenic. Of the approximately 370 genotyped donors, approximately 80% were placed in the genetic ancestry cluster associated with self-reported Caucasian donors. Four to six DR-DQ haplotypes were handled as single units for association and clustering, since linkage in the cohort was strong. The study combined high-throughput TCR immunosequencing, statistical association of individual TCRs with disease status, and machine learning to predict cytomegalovirus infection status. Roughly 300 gigabases of sequencing data and approximately 91 million unique TCR sequences made up an early release that covered fewer than 650 HLA-typed donors. The number of typed donors differed by locus: about 620-640 for A, B, C, DRB1 and DQB1; 500 to 550 for DQA1; fewer than 610 for DPA1; and some 450 for DPB1. In addition to the first cohort of 666 subjects, a separate validation cohort of some 120 different subjects was used.

The library relied on the immunoSEQ multiplex PCR assay. For the multiplex PCR, a mixture combining 60 forward primers for TCR Vbeta segments and 13 reverse primers for TCR Jbeta segments was used. The CDR3 region of rearranged TCR beta genes was amplified from genomic DNA by a multiplex PCR assay. The Illumina HiSeq System was used to sequence the amplified TCR beta libraries as 87-base-pair reads. The authors' analysis ran thus. A later analysis tallied roughly 80 million unique TCR beta chains across the 600 to 700 repertoires, and roughly 11 million of those chains were shared by two or more donors. Raw reads were error-corrected and collapsed into unique sequences by a nearest-neighbor algorithm in which closely related sequences were merged to remove PCR and sequencing errors. CDR3 sequences were aligned to IMGT reference sequences to assign V, D and J gene segments. For a sequence to be retained, a match of at least six nucleotides was required to both a V gene segment and a J gene segment. A rearrangement counted as productive if the CDR3 had no stop codons and remained in frame with V and J, and every other rearrangement counted as non-productive. Following IMGT convention, CDR3 was defined as the stretch from the second conserved V-encoded cysteine up to the conserved J-encoded phenylalanine. Sequences without an unambiguous match to a single V gene segment were excluded from the earlier analysis of a few hundred of the donors. An earlier analysis of over 450 of the donors classified V segments as functional when productive rearrangements were above 56.7% and as segregating when the standard deviation between donors was above 5%. A statistical classification framework was built to diagnose cytomegalovirus status from the catalog of TCR beta chain sequences. A later analysis assigned V and J genes by comparing TCR nucleotide sequences with IMGT/GENE-DB human TR gene sequences. In a later analysis, CDR3 sequences and most-parsimonious VDJ recombination scenarios were assigned using the TCRdist pipeline. In a later analysis, each TCR beta chain was defined by its CDR3 amino acid sequence together with its V-gene family, and reads lacking a unique V-gene family were excluded. A later analysis removed 550 to 650 highly shared, low-generation-probability nucleotide sequences to deal with suspected cross-contamination and a sequencing artifact. In a later analysis, a clonal expansion index was calculated for each public chain from normalized within-repertoire ranks of inferred template counts. Generation probabilities in a later analysis came from a VDJ recombination model fitted to out-of-frame rearrangements, and those results were checked against IGoR. In a later analysis, TCR-TCR, TCR-HLA and TCR-CMV co-occurrence was scored with hypergeometric tests, and a repertoire-size bias correction was applied to TCR pairs. A later analysis estimated false discovery rates by permuting HLA or CMV assignments 20 times. A later analysis grouped co-occurring TCRs with DBSCAN, adding TCRdist sequence similarity when clustering within HLA-allele-positive subsets. Repertoires with fewer than 30,000 or more than 120,000 public chains were left out of co-occurrence clustering, as were about 5 repertoires with anomalous nucleotide sharing. Sourced from immuneACCESS, this table was stored by TCRdb with only in-frame sequences that have V and J called. A share of the clones is absent; for the studies checked, an unresolved V gene accounts for under half, and the remainder has no known explanation. For V, J and clone size, that table is used; D and trimming come from the DNA. A total of approximately 88,000 clones appear in this sample, 60% to 80% of them only once. The ten biggest clones cover about 7% of the sample.

What the research found in general, with its limitations: The study gave a list of some 150 TCR beta chains associated with cytomegalovirus. In vitro tests confirmed that a few of the cytomegalovirus-associated TCR beta chains recognize cytomegalovirus antigens. An earlier analysis of approximately 500 of the donors showed that most TCR beta V segments appeared in productive rearrangements either about 87% or about 30% of the time, which broadly matched IMGT annotations. A cluster of highly shared sequence variants was judged likely to represent a technical artifact of the sequencing pipeline. While some public TCRs were present in many individuals, most TCR sequences turned up only very rarely across donors. Because some donors lacked HLA typing at each locus, the association tests relied only on the typed subset. In a later analysis, the rate of TCR association differed among HLA loci, with DRB1 alleles having the most associated TCRs and HLA-C alleles having the fewest. Linkage disequilibrium might explain the correlated functional status among segregating V segments, but an unknown experimental factor could not be excluded. A later analysis found that HLA-associated TCR beta chains were more clonally expanded and had lower generation probabilities than equally common non-associated chains. Several of the top co-occurrence clusters appeared to be linked to parvovirus B19, influenza, CMV and Epstein-Barr virus, according to a later analysis. A later genetic analysis reported fewer N-insertions in productive TCRs among donors in an Asian-associated ancestry cluster than the roughly 700-donor mean. For the cohort, immune exposure information was limited to CMV serostatus. According to the authors, the approach could potentially be generalized to other disease states and immunological phenotypes. According to a later analysis, most CMV-associated TCR beta chains appeared to be HLA-restricted, and the HLA associations seemed to be driven largely by CMV exposure. Strong co-occurrence of HLA alleles, especially DR and DQ, made assigning TCR associations to individual alleles difficult. Presence/absence analyses assumed roughly uniform sequencing depth across donors, an assumption that may not hold. Only TCR beta chains were sequenced in this cohort, and the absence of alpha or paired-chain data limited detectable features. Specific HLA alleles were associated with 18,000 or so TCR beta sequences at a false discovery rate of 0.05 in a later analysis. The earlier analysis of approximately 560 of the donors excluded fewer than 20 rarely observed V segments, including chromosome 9 orphons, because counts were too low. A further reported finding was that TCR beta sequences accurately predicted the HLA-A and HLA-B alleles for most subjects in the first cohort. The classifier was reported to diagnose cytomegalovirus status with high specificity and sensitivity in both the original and validation cohorts. An association between a missense DCLRE1C variant and V-gene and J-gene trimming of TCR beta chains was found in a later genetic analysis and replicated in an independent cohort.

In total, 500 to 700 healthy bone marrow donors made up the cohort. Cohort members were all nominally healthy when sampled, although unrecorded immune exposures were likely present. The donor tested CMV seropositive, placing the donor among the 290 or so seropositive members of the cohort. A peripheral blood sample was provided by each donor, and peripheral blood mononuclear cells were used for TCR beta sequencing. The Qiagen DNeasy Blood Extraction Kit was used to extract genomic DNA from the blood cell samples. Remarks on this clone: The antigen it binds to is not known. Base qualities were left out, and no much larger clone turns up one base away.

This clonotype was obtained from a man in his forties or fifties in good health and CMV-seropositive. Sequenced input: PBMCs.

The CDR3 reads as follows: CASRPERSGYTF. The DNA sequence is given as TGTGCCAGCAGGCCGGAGCGGTCCGGCTACACCTTC. The V and J segments used are TRBV7-2 and TRBJ1-2, with no reliable assignment of the D segment. V loses 6 bases of germline sequence and J loses 8 bases, and the interval between the two ends is 13 bases. Sequences SGHTA (CDR1) and FQGNSA (CDR2) are obtained from the germline V gene. Including cysteine and phenylalanine, the CDR3 has 12 amino acids. Only CDR3 DNA remains: 36 bases, in frame from the first base.